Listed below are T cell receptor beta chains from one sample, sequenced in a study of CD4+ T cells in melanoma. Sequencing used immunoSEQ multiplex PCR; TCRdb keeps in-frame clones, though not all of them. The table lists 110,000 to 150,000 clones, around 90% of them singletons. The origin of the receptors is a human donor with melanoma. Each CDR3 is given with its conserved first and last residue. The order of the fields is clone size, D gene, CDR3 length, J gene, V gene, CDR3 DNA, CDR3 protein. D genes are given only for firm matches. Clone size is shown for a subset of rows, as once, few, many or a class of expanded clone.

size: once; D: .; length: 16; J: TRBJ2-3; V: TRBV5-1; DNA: TGCGCCAGCAGCTTCCTTCAGACGGGGGGCACAGATACGCAGTATTTT; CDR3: CASSFLQTGGTDTQYF
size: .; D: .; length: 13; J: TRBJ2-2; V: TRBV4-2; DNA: TGTGCCAGCAGCCAGGAGAACACCGGGGAGCTGTTTTTT; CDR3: CASSQENTGELFF
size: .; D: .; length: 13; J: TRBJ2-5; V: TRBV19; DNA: TGTGCCAGTAGTACAGACAGACAAGAGACCCAGTACTTC; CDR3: CASSTDRQETQYF
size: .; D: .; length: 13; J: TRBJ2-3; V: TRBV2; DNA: TGTGCCAGCACCCTGGGGGGTGTAGATACGCAGTATTTT; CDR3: CASTLGGVDTQYF
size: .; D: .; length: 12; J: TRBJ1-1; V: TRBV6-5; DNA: TGTGCCAGCCGGGGGGGGAACACTGAAGCTTTCTTT; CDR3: CASRGGNTEAFF
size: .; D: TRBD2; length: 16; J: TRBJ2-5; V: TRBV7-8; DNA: TGTGCCAGCAGCTTAAGGGGACTAGCGGGGTTAGGGGGTCAGTACTTC; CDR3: CASSLRGLAGLGGQYF
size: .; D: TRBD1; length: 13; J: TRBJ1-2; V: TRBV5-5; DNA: TGTGCCAGCAGCCAGGGACCAGGGGGTGGCTACACCTTC; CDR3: CASSQGPGGGYTF
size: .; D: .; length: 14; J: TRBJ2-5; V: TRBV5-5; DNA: TGTGCCAGCAGCTTTCAGGGGTCCCAAGAGACCCAGTACTTC; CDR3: CASSFQGSQETQYF
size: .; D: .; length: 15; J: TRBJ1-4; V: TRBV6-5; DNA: TGTGCCAGCACGAGGCGGGGATTTGCTAATGAAAAACTGTTTTTT; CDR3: CASTRRGFANEKLFF
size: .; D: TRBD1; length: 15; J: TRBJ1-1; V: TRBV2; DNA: TGTGCCAGCAGTTTTATGACAGGGAAGGACACTGAAGCTTTCTTT; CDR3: CASSFMTGKDTEAFF
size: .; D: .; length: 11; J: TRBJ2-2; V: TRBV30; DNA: TGTGCCTGGGGACGAATCGGGGAGCTGTTTTTT; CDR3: CAWGRIGELFF
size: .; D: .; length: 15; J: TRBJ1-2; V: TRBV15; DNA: TGTGCCACCAGCAGAGATTCACCGGATTACTATGGCTACACCTTC; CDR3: CATSRDSPDYYGYTF
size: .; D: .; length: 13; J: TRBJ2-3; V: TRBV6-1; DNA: TGTGCCAGCACCAGAACCCGCACAGATACGCAGTATTTT; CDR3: CASTRTRTDTQYF
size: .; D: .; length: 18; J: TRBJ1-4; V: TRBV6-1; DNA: TGTGCCAGCAGTGAGGTACTCATAATGGCCTCAACTAATGAAAAACTGTTTTTT; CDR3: CASSEVLIMASTNEKLFF
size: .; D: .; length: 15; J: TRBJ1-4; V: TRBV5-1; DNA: TGCGCCAGCAGCTTGCGGGGTCAACCTAATGAAAAACTGTTTTTT; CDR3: CASSLRGQPNEKLFF
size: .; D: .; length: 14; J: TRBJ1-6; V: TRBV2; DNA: TGTGCCAGCAGGAACGGACAGATTAATTCACCCCTCCACTTT; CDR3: CASRNGQINSPLHF